This TCR beta chain appears in the sequencing data of a study of radiotherapy plus CTLA-4 blockade in lung cancer. Study-level points and caveats: How blood T cell clones changed early, along with interferon-beta, reportedly forecast response best.

In germline, CDR1 is SGHNT, CDR2 YENEEA. The V end lost 5 bases, the J end lost 0 bases, and 11 bases lay between the germline ends. The CDR3 sequence is 15 residues long. Concerning this clone itself: Its antigen is unidentified.

Sequenced by immunoSEQ multiplex PCR; TCRdb stores in-frame clones only, minus some. The data hold 40,000 to 50,000 clones, with 75% observed a single time. J is TRBJ2-1 and V is TRBV11-3; D is possibly TRBD2 (6 bases). The sample in question was peripheral blood, obtained from a patient treated with radiotherapy plus ipilimumab. This clonotype originated in a human donor with non-small cell lung cancer who had stable disease on radiotherapy plus ipilimumab. CDR3 bases: TGTGCCAGCAGCCCGCGGGGAAGCTCCTACAATGAGCAGTTCTTC. As protein: CASSPRGSSYNEQFF.